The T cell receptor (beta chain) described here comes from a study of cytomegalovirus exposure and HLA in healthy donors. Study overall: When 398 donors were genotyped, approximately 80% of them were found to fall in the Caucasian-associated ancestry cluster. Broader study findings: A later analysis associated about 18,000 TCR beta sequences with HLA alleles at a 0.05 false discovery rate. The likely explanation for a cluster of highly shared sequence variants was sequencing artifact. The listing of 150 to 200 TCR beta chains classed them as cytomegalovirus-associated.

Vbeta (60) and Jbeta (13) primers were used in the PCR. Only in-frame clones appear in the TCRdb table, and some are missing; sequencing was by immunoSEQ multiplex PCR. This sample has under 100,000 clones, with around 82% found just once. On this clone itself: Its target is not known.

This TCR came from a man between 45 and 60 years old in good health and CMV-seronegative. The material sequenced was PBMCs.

Here the CDR3 reads CASSLAGGLGYTF. The CDR3 nucleotides read TGTGCCAGCAGCTTAGCGGGGGGGCTCGGCTACACCTTC. The chain joins TRBV7-9 to TRBJ1-2; a weak D match, TRBD1 (6 bases). This CDR3 comprises 13 residues. Germline V gene sequence: CDR1 SEHNR, CDR2 FQNEAQ (reference sequence). V lost 0 bases, J lost 8 bases, and 10 bases lay in between. Looking up the rest from reference TRBV7-9 and TRBJ1-2 gives the full variable domain: DTGVSQNPRHKITKRGQNVTFRCDPISEHNRLYWYRQTLGQGPEFLTYFQNEAQLEKSRLLSDRFSAERPKGSFSTLEIQRTEQGDSAMYLCASSLAGGLGYTFGSGTRLTVV.